The T cell receptor (beta chain) under discussion was sequenced for a study of T cells in localized non-small cell lung cancer. This CDR3 has 15 residues. Looked up from germline, CDR1 is SGDLS and CDR2 is YYNGEE. The J segment lost 2 bases and the V segment lost 3 bases, leaving 4 bases of the junction unmatched. The method was immunoSEQ multiplex PCR; TCRdb's version includes in-frame clones alone and lacks a portion of them. The sample has roughly 1,400 clones; around 25% are singletons. Broader study findings: Uninvolved nearby lung showed the greatest T cell clonality, exceeding that found in tumor. Adjacent lung held a median around 60 of the top 100 tumor clones. Heterogeneity within the tumor remains possible, as just one region underwent sequencing.

This clone turned up a few times. Its antigen is still unknown. Adjacent lung, free of atypia, was sampled at least 2 cm from the tumor margin. The chain employs TRBV9 and TRBJ1-2; 10 bases align to TRBD1. This specimen consisted of normal lung tissue next to the tumor, obtained before any cancer treatment. The sequence was collected from a man aged 35-75 years with stage II squamous cell lung carcinoma. This CDR3 reads CASSEGTGVNYGYTF. The CDR3 nucleotides read TGTGCCAGCAGCGAAGGGACAGGGGTAAACTATGGCTACACCTTC.